The 26 T cell receptor beta chains below come from one sample, sequenced in a study of memory CD4+ T cells and cytomegalovirus serostatus. The sort gate was single viable CD3+CD4+CD8-CD45RO+ cells for memory CD4+ T cells. Libraries were prepared by immunoSEQ multiplex PCR; TCRdb keeps only in-frame clonotypes and omits some of them. This table holds under 50,000 clones, roughly 80% found once. The sequenced material came from memory CD4+ T cells from blood. These receptors all stem from an adult in good health and CMV-seronegative.

V is TRBV9 and J is TRBJ2-2; D gene ambiguous. V was clipped by 7 bases and J by 5 bases, with 12 bases between them. CDR3 length: 13 amino acids. In germline, CDR1 is SGDLS, CDR2 YYNGEE. In DNA, the CDR3 is TGTGCCAGCCGACCGGGCCTAACCGGGGAGCTGTTTTTT. This sequence encodes CASRPGLTGELFF.

This chain links TRBV28 with TRBJ2-3; 16 nucleotides match TRBD2. V gave up 3 bases and J gave up 9 bases; unmatched junction bases: 6. CDR1 MDHEN and CDR2 SYDVKM come from the germline V gene. CDR3 length: 16 amino acids. CDR3 protein: CASSFPRGLAGGTQYF. The CDR3 DNA sequence: TGTGCCAGCAGTTTCCCCCGGGGACTAGCGGGGGGGACGCAGTATTTT. Full variable domain (outside the CDR3, taken from reference TRBV28 and TRBJ2-3): DVKVTQSSRYLVKRTGEKVFLECVQDMDHENMFWYRQDPGLGLRLIYFSYDVKMKEKGDIPEGYSVSREKKERFSLILESASTNQTSMYLCASSFPRGLAGGTQYFGPGTRLTVL.

The V and J genes are TRBV5-1 and TRBJ2-7; unclear D gene. The CDR3 has 14 residues. The V end lost 1 base, the J end lost 7 bases, and 15 bases lay between the germline ends. The germline CDR1 and CDR2 sequences are SGHRS and YFSETQ. The CDR3 loop is CASSLSPGPREQYF. DNA of the CDR3: TGCGCCAGCAGCTTGTCACCGGGCCCCCGGGAGCAGTACTTC. The whole variable domain, remainder taken from reference TRBV5-1 and TRBJ2-7, is KAGVTQTPRYLIKTRGQQVTLSCSPISGHRSVSWYQQTPGQGLQFLFEYFSETQRNKGNFPGRFSGRQFSNSRSEMNVSTLELGDSALYLCASSLSPGPREQYFGPGTRLTVT.

The gene calls are TRBV6-5 and TRBJ1-1; D not certain. V gave up 7 bases and J gave up 5 bases, with 11 bases separating them. This CDR3 is 12 amino acids long. Germline CDR1 is MNHEY and CDR2 is SVGAGI. CDR3 loop: CASNGGRTEAFF. The CDR3 bases are TGTGCCAGCAACGGTGGGAGGACTGAAGCTTTCTTT.

V and J are TRBV7-2 and TRBJ2-7, with D maybe TRBD2 (6 bases). Germline V gene data show CDR1 as SGHTA and CDR2 as FQGNSA. Trimming took 5 bases from V and 3 from J, leaving 14 bases between them. The CDR3 is 14 residues long. CDR3 coding DNA: TGTGCCAGCAGCACCTTCCCCGGGGGCTACGAGCAGTACTTC. It encodes CASSTFPGGYEQYF.

The V gene is TRBV5-4, the J gene TRBJ1-4; the D gene is possibly TRBD1 (5 bases). Between the trimmed V and J ends, which lost 4 bases and 4 bases, there was a span of 11 bases. In germline, CDR1 is SGHNT, CDR2 YYREEE (reference sequence). This CDR3 contains 14 residues. For the CDR3, the DNA is TGTGCCAGCAGCCTCGACAGCTTTAATGAAAAACTGTTTTTT. The encoded protein is CASSLDSFNEKLFF.

By its share, this clone is medium-sized. The chain carries TRBV11-2 and TRBJ1-4; 7 bases line up with TRBD1. Germline loops: CDR1 SGHAT, CDR2 FQNNGV. This CDR3 comprises 13 residues. V lost 5 bases and J lost 7; bases outside the gene matches: 4. CDR3 nucleotide sequence: TGTGCCAGCAGCCGGGACAGAAGTGAAAAACTGTTTTTT. This sequence encodes CASSRDRSEKLFF.

CDR3 sequence: CASSRDSFYGYTF. In DNA, the CDR3 is TGTGCCAGCTCACGGGACAGCTTCTATGGCTACACCTTC. The chain employs TRBV18 and TRBJ1-2; 7 bases map to TRBD1. Germline assignment: CDR1 KGHSH and CDR2 LQKENI. V lost 4 bases and J lost 4; bases outside the gene matches: 3. The CDR3 extends over 13 amino acids.

The genes are TRBV11-3 and TRBJ2-3; TRBD1 agrees at 7 bases. The CDR3 length is 14 residues. The germline V gene has CDR1 SGHNT and CDR2 YENEEA. J gave up 4 bases and V 2 bases, and 3 bases lay outside the gene matches. The CDR3 here is CASSLSRGSDTQYF. The CDR3 region has the DNA TGTGCCAGCAGCTTATCCAGGGGGTCAGATACGCAGTATTTT.

This clone was counted only a few times. The chain combines TRBV28 with TRBJ2-3; 10 nucleotides agree with TRBD1. CDR3 size: 16 residues. CDR1 MDHEN and CDR2 SYDVKM come from the germline V gene. V lost 3 bases, J lost 6 bases, and 9 bases stayed unmatched. CDR3 DNA sequence: TGTGCCAGCAGTTTTGCGGGACAGGGGACCGCCGATACGCAGTATTTT. The encoded protein is CASSFAGQGTADTQYF.

The genes are TRBV4-2 and TRBJ2-7, with 7 bases lining up with TRBD2. Germline CDR1 and CDR2: LGHNA and YNFKEQ. This CDR3 is built from 16 residues. V shed 3 bases, J shed 0 bases, and the junction held 8 bases outside the gene matches. The DNA of the CDR3 is TGTGCCAGCAGCCAGCCCCCGGGACTAACCTCCTACGAGCAGTACTTC. Translation: CASSQPPGLTSYEQYF.

V usage is TRBV5-1 and J usage is TRBJ1-4, with D possibly matching TRBD1 (5 bases). V was shortened by 4 bases and J by 0 bases, with 13 bases between the two germline ends. CDR1 and CDR2 (germline): SGHRS, YFSETQ. This CDR3 contains 16 residues. CDR3 region: CASSAGTGATNEKLFF. The CDR3 DNA follows: TGCGCCAGCAGCGCAGGGACCGGCGCAACTAATGAAAAACTGTTTTTT.

This clone was counted a few times. V usage is TRBV6-5 and J usage is TRBJ2-1, with 7 nucleotides matching TRBD1. This CDR3 is built from 12 residues. The ends lost 8 bases at V and 4 bases at J; junction bases unmatched: 2. The V gene's germline CDR1 is MNHEY and CDR2 SVGAGI. The CDR3 DNA follows: TGTGCCAGCGGGACAGAATACAATGAGCAGTTCTTC. Translating gives CASGTEYNEQFF.

This clone was found once. V usage is TRBV5-1 and J usage is TRBJ2-1; a weak D match, TRBD1 (6 bases). The germline gives CDR1 SGHRS, CDR2 YFSETQ. V shed 4 bases and J shed 6 bases, with 11 bases lying between them. The CDR3 is 13 amino acids. The CDR3: CASSTGLGNEQFF. The CDR3 bases are TGCGCCAGCAGCACAGGGTTAGGCAATGAGCAGTTCTTC.

The chain has TRBV27 and TRBJ1-2; TRBD1 agrees at 10 bases. Unmatched junction bases numbered 10, after V lost 5 bases and J lost 4 bases. The length of the CDR3 is 16 residues. The germline V gene encodes CDR1 MNHEY and CDR2 SMNVEV (reference sequence). The CDR3 nucleotides are TGTGCCAGCAGTGCCGGGACAGGGGCCTACCTCTATGGCTACACCTTC. Amino acids: CASSAGTGAYLYGYTF.

The chain recombines TRBV27 with TRBJ1-2, with 9 nucleotides matching TRBD1. The length of the CDR3 is 16 residues. From germline, CDR1 is MNHEY and CDR2 SMNVEV (reference sequence). V was pared by 3 bases and J by 8 bases, with 13 bases of the junction left unmatched. The CDR3 nucleotides read TGTGCCAGCAGTTTGGGCGGGACAGGGCTCCGCGGAGGCTACACCTTC. As protein: CASSLGGTGLRGGYTF.

This chain connects TRBV5-1 to TRBJ1-2, with 8 bases lining up with TRBD1. The CDR3 is made up of 15 amino acids. CDR1 SGHRS and CDR2 YFSETQ come from the germline V gene. V was clipped by 3 bases and J by 4 bases; unmatched bases: 8. The CDR3 region has the DNA TGCGCCAGCAGCTCTTTTGGACAGGGTGGCTATGGCTACACCTTC. Translation gives CASSSFGQGGYGYTF. The full variable domain, its missing parts supplied by reference TRBV5-1 and TRBJ1-2, is KAGVTQTPRYLIKTRGQQVTLSCSPISGHRSVSWYQQTPGQGLQFLFEYFSETQRNKGNFPGRFSGRQFSNSRSEMNVSTLELGDSALYLCASSSFGQGGYGYTFGSGTRLTVV.

This clone was counted between two and nine times. The J gene is TRBJ2-6, the V gene TRBV10-3; TRBD1 is a possible D gene (5 bases). The CDR3 length is 14 residues. Trimming took 3 bases from V and 3 from J, leaving 6 bases between them. Germline loops: CDR1 ENHRY, CDR2 SYGVKD. The CDR3 DNA is TGTGCCATCAGTGACAGGGATGGGGCCAACGTCCTGACTTTC. It is translated as CAISDRDGANVLTF.

This clone is medium-sized in the sample. V usage is TRBV2 and J usage is TRBJ1-5; no firm D call. Germline V lookup: CDR1 SNHLY, CDR2 FYNNEI. V was trimmed by 2 bases and J by 4 bases, leaving 3 bases between them. The length of the CDR3 is 12 residues. Written as DNA, the CDR3 is TGTGCCAGCAGTGAAATGAATCAGCCCCAGCATTTT. Translation: CASSEMNQPQHF.

The CDR3 bases are TGTGCCAGCAGTCCCCGGACAAGAAATGAAAAACTGTTTTTT. Protein sequence: CASSPRTRNEKLFF. The chain recombines TRBV27 with TRBJ1-4; possibly TRBD1 for D (5 bases). This CDR3 region has 14 residues. Germline CDR1 MNHEY, CDR2 SMNVEV (reference sequence). Trimming cost V 5 bases and J 5 bases, with 12 bases left between them.

The chain links TRBV28 to TRBJ2-1, with 8 bases that match TRBD1. The CDR3 is made up of 14 amino acids. Germline-derived CDR1 and CDR2 are MDHEN and SYDVKM. The V gene end was trimmed by 6 bases and the J gene end by 6 bases; junction bases not matched to a gene: 7. CDR3 protein: CASRSLDRGNEQFF. CDR3 nucleotides: TGTGCCAGCAGATCACTTGACAGGGGCAATGAGCAGTTCTTC.

This clone was counted only a few times. CDR3 sequence (DNA): TGCGCCAGCAGCCAAGATTTCTCGGGGGGCACTGAAGCTTTCTTT. Protein: CASSQDFSGGTEAFF. V gene TRBV4-3 combines with J gene TRBJ1-1; D possibly corresponds to TRBD1 (5 bases). The CDR3 spans 15 residues. Germline V CDR1 and CDR2: LGHNA, YSLEER. Trimming shortened V by 0 bases and J by 4 bases, and 12 bases separated the two germline ends.

The V and J genes are TRBV4-1 and TRBJ2-5, with D perhaps matching TRBD1 or TRBD2 (5 bases each). The CDR3 covers 17 residues. Trimming took off 4 bases at V and 0 bases at J, with 18 bases between the two ends. CDR1 is MGHRA and CDR2 is YSYEKL in the germline V gene. Here the CDR3 reads CASSPSLGVGYQETQYF. CDR3 bases: TGCGCCAGCAGCCCAAGTTTGGGGGTGGGGTACCAAGAGACCCAGTACTTC.

Sample share makes this clone medium-sized. The chain has TRBV4-3 and TRBJ1-1, with D unclear. V shed 0 bases and J shed 4 bases, with 12 bases lying between them. The CDR3 spans 15 residues. Germline loops: CDR1 LGHNA, CDR2 YSLEER. The CDR3 nucleotides read TGCGCCAGCAGCCAAGAGTTCGCAGTGAGCACTGAAGCTTTCTTT. Protein: CASSQEFAVSTEAFF.

This rearrangement joins TRBV9 to TRBJ1-6, with D possibly TRBD1 on 5 matching bases. Trimming removed 3 bases at V and 10 bases at J, with 17 bases between. This CDR3 is 15 amino acids long. Looked up from germline, CDR1 is SGDLS and CDR2 is YYNGEE. CDR3 sequence reads: CASSATGRENSPLHF. The CDR3 coding sequence is TGTGCCAGCAGCGCCACGGGACGGGAGAACTCACCCCTCCACTTT. Looking up the rest from reference TRBV9 and TRBJ1-6 gives the full variable domain: DSGVTQTPKHLITATGQRVTLRCSPRSGDLSVYWYQQSLDQGLQFLIQYYNGEERAKGNILERFSAQQFPDLHSELNLSSLELGDSALYFCASSATGRENSPLHFGNGTRLTVT.

The CDR3 region has the DNA TGCGCCAGCAGCTTAGGGCAGGACATCTATGGCTACACCTTC. It encodes CASSLGQDIYGYTF. The V gene is TRBV5-1, the J gene TRBJ1-2, with D possibly TRBD1 on 5 matching bases. V was cut by 2 bases and J by 4 bases, with 12 bases left in between. Per germline, CDR1 SGHRS and CDR2 YFSETQ. CDR3 length: 14 amino acids.